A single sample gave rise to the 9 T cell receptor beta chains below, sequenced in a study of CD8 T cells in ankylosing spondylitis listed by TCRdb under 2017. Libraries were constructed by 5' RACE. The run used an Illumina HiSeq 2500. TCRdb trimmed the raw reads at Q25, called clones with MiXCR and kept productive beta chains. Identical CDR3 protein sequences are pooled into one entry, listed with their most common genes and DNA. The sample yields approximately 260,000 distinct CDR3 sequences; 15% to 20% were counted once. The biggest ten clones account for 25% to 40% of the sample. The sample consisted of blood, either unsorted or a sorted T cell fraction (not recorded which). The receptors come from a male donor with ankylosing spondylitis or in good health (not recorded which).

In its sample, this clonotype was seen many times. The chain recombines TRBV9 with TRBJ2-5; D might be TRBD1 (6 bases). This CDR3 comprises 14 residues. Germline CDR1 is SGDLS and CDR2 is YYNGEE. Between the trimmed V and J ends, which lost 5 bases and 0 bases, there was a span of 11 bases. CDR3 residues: CASSRQDYQETQYF. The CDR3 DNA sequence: TGTGCCAGCAGTAGACAGGACTACCAAGAGACCCAGTACTTC.

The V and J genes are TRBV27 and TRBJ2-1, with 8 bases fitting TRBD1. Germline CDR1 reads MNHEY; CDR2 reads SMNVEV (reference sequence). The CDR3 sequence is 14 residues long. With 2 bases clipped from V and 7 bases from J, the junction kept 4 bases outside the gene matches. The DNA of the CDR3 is TGTGCCAGCAGTTTAGTGGACAGGGTTAATGAGCAGTTCTTC. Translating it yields CASSLVDRVNEQFF.

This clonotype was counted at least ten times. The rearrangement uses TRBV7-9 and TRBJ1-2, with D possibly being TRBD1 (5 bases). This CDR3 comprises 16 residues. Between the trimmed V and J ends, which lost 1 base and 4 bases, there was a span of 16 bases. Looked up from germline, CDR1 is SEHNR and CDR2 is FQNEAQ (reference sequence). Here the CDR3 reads CASSLVSGGSGYGYTF. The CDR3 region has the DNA TGTGCCAGCAGCTTAGTTTCCGGGGGATCTGGCTATGGCTACACCTTC.

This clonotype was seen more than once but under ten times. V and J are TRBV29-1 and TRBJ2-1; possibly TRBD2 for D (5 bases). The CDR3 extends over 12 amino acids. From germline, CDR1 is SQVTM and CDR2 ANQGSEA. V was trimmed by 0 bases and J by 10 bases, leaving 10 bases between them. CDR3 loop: CSVEELLEEQFF. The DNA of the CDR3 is TGCAGCGTTGAAGAACTACTAGAAGAGCAGTTCTTC.

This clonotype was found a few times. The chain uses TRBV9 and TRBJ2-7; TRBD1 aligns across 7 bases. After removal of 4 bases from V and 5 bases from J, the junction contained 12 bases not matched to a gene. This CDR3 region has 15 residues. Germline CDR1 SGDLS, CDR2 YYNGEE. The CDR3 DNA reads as TGTGCCAGCAGCCCCTTCGACAGGGATAGCCACGAGCAGTACTTC. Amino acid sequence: CASSPFDRDSHEQYF.

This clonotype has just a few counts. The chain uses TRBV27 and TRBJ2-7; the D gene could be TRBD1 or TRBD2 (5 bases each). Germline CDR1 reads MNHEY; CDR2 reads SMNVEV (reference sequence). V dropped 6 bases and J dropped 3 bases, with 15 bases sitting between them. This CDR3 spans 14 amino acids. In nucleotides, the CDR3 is TGTGCCAGCAGACCGGGACGAGAGCACTACGAGCAGTACTTC. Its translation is CASRPGREHYEQYF.

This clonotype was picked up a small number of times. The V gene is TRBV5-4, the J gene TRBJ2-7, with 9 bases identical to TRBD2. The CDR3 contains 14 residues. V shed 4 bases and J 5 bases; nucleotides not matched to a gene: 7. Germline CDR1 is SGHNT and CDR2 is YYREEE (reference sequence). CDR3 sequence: CASSQGLASDEQYF. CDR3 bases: TGTGCCAGCAGCCAGGGACTAGCTTCAGACGAGCAGTACTTC.

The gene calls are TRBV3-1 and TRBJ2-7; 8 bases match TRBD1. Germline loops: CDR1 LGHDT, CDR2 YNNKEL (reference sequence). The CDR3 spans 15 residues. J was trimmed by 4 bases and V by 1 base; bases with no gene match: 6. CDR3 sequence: CASSQGWTGMYEQYF. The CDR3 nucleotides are TGTGCCAGCAGCCAAGGTTGGACAGGGATGTACGAGCAGTACTTC.

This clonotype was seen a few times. In nucleotides, the CDR3 is TGTGCCAGCAGCCAAGTTAACCGCTTACCCTACGAGCAGTACTTC. As protein: CASSQVNRLPYEQYF. The chain recombines TRBV3-1 with TRBJ2-7; D is ambiguous. Per the germline V gene, CDR1 is LGHDT and CDR2 is YNNKEL (reference sequence). The CDR3 covers 15 residues. V lost 1 base and J 2 bases, leaving 12 bases between the germline ends.